The T cell receptor beta chain under discussion was sequenced for a study of Ad26.COV2.S vaccination and SARS-CoV-2 variants. Study results and limitations: Recipients of either vaccine or placebo displayed similar breadth of non-spike TCRs. Compared with placebo recipients, vaccine recipients had higher spike-specific TCR breadth. It is possible that the TCR breadth and depth analyses underestimated the total T cell responses.

Repertoires were generated with immunoSEQ multiplex PCR, while TCRdb's copy carries only in-frame clones and drops some. The data hold hundreds of thousands of clones, with about 89% observed a single time. With V trimmed by 0 bases and J by 9 bases, 3 bases remained unmatched. The CDR3 contains 14 residues. CDR1 is SGHRS, CDR2 YFSETQ, per germline. The treatment was: 15 to 20 received Ad26.COV2.S at low or high dose, single or two shots; 5 received placebo; per-sample allocation not given. Repertoires come from day 63 after the first vaccine or placebo injection. Vaccine was an Ad26 vector expressing Wuhan-strain SARS-CoV-2 spike. In the case of this clone: Its antigen is currently unknown.

The V gene is TRBV5-1, the J gene TRBJ1-6; TRBD1 matches at 7 bases. Sequencing used peripheral blood, obtained in a trial of Ad26.COV2.S vaccine versus placebo. This clonotype was obtained from a person between 18 and 65 years old who received the Ad26.COV2.S COVID-19 vaccine or a placebo. In DNA form, the CDR3 reads TGCGCCAGCAGCTTGGAGGGGGCTCTTTCACCCCTCCACTTT. It encodes CASSLEGALSPLHF.